The TCR beta chain described here comes from a study of shared clonotypes between healthy human individuals. Clones were read by immunoSEQ multiplex PCR, and TCRdb kept only the in-frame ones, dropping some. Of hundreds of thousands of clones in the sample, 96% were seen once. V trimming: 0 bases; J trimming: 7 bases; junction bases outside the gene matches: 4. The CDR3 sequence is 14 residues long. CDR1 and CDR2 (germline): MNHNY, SVGAGI (reference sequence). The TCR was taken from a woman aged 25 to 39 in good health. Sequenced material: naive CD4+ T cells sorted from blood. Documented subset: CD45RA+ positively selected. This sequence joins TRBV6-6 and TRBJ1-2; 8 bases agree with TRBD1. The CDR3, as DNA: TGTGCCAGCAGTTACTCGATCGACAGGGGTGGCTACACCTTC. This sequence encodes CASSYSIDRGGYTF.